Listed below are T cell receptor beta chains from one sample, sequenced in a study of OX40 agonist ivuxolimab in advanced cancers. The table came from immunoSEQ multiplex PCR; TCRdb's copy has only in-frame clones and leaves some out. The repertoire holds tens of thousands of clones, approximately 84% seen once, with roughly 30% in the top ten. Here the sequenced sample was CD4+ or CD8+ T cells sorted from blood, taken in a trial of the OX40 agonist ivuxolimab. The source of these receptors is an adult with an advanced solid tumor such as melanoma, head and neck, liver or kidney cancer. Both conserved end residues are trimmed from each CDR3.

J gene,CDR3 length,V gene,CDR3 protein
TRBJ2-7,16,TRBV29-1,SVEDPGLAGVDSYEQY
TRBJ2-3,15,TRBV27,ASSLSMGFGSTDTQY
TRBJ2-7,12,TRBV19,ASSMGPSSYEQY
TRBJ2-7,10,TRBV13,ASSPGGYEQY
TRBJ1-2,12,TRBV7-8,ASSLEDGFYGYT
TRBJ2-5,15,TRBV7-6,ASSPNSGTGIGETQY
TRBJ2-5,12,TRBV4-1,ASSGHQYQETQY
TRBJ1-2,11,TRBV19,ASSFGTRYGYT
TRBJ1-3,13,TRBV5-6,ASSLGLISGNTIY
TRBJ2-3,13,TRBV7-8,ASSAGQGSTDTQY
TRBJ1-5,12,TRBV7-9,ASSLAGGGQPQH
TRBJ1-2,12,TRBV5-4,ASRSLATNYGYT
TRBJ2-3,13,TRBV7-9,ASSLVGEATDTQY
TRBJ2-7,12,TRBV4-1,ASSQGQGPLEQY
TRBJ1-5,12,TRBV15,ATSLTGSGQPQH
TRBJ2-7,16,TRBV7-3,ASSLGPPSGRFVYEQY
TRBJ2-1,17,TRBV9,ASSETPRLAPSSYNEQF
TRBJ1-4,14,TRBV2,ASSAPRDRVNEKLF
TRBJ2-1,13,TRBV19,ASSTLAGGYNEQF
TRBJ2-1,8,TRBV27,ASGTMEQF
TRBJ1-1,12,TRBV4-1,ASSLQGRNTEAF
TRBJ1-2,12,TRBV30,AWSPGGAGYGYT
TRBJ2-2,11,TRBV6-1,ARRDTNTGELF
TRBJ2-3,12,TRBV27,ASRSSGSTDTQY
TRBJ2-7,9,TRBV28,ATRSSYEQY
TRBJ2-5,12,TRBV10-3,AISESWGSETQY
TRBJ1-2,10,TRBV2,ATSQGIYGYT
TRBJ1-5,13,TRBV6-1,ASSIYRDGNQPQH
TRBJ1-1,11,TRBV19,ASSIRGWSEAF
TRBJ2-7,12,TRBV9,ASSEGDRGWEQY
TRBJ2-1,14,TRBV10-3,AISESTPGLGNEQF
TRBJ2-5,13,TRBV11-2,ASSLTRAPKETQY
TRBJ2-1,13,TRBV11-3,ASSPAGSSYNEQF
TRBJ2-1,11,TRBV2,ASSVSPYNEQF
TRBJ1-1,10,TRBV5-4,ASSLSGAEAF
TRBJ2-1,14,TRBV21-1,ASSRKETGPYNEQF
TRBJ2-1,11,TRBV27,ASSSWAYNEQF
TRBJ2-7,11,TRBV19,ASSIVQGGEQY
TRBJ2-3,14,TRBV14,ASSQTGTRDTDTQY
TRBJ2-3,12,TRBV28,ASSKILSTDTQY
TRBJ2-2,11,TRBV7-6,ASSLAGTGELF
TRBJ2-3,13,TRBV30,AWSAGTVSTDTQY
TRBJ2-1,15,TRBV13,ASSWGLEGGSYNEQF
TRBJ2-5,10,TRBV6-5,ASSEPGETQY